A selection of T cell receptor beta chains follows, all from one sample in a study of T cells in Graves' hyperthyroidism and ophthalmopathy. TCRdb redid the calling of the multiplex PCR reads with MiXCR, one entry per CDR3 protein. The repertoire holds roughly 380,000 distinct CDR3 sequences, with around 15% as singletons. The sample taken for sequencing was blood. The receptors were sampled from a woman between 18 and 29 years old with Graves' hyperthyroidism. The CDR3 runs from the conserved cysteine through the conserved F or W. A D gene is named only where the DNA matches it firmly. Clone size is shown for a subset of rows, as once, few, many or a class of expanded clone.

>-|TRBV5-1|TRBJ2-7|-
CASSLSSSSYEQYF
TGCGCCAGCAGCTTGAGCTCGAGCTCCTACGAGCAGTACTTC
>-|TRBV19|TRBJ2-1|TRBD2
CASSIVPGLASGEQFF
TGTGCCAGTAGTATAGTTCCGGGACTAGCGTCTGGTGAGCAGTTCTTC
>few|TRBV28|TRBJ2-7|-
CASSLGGVSEQYF
TGTGCCAGCAGTTTAGGGGGAGTTAGCGAGCAGTACTTC
>few|TRBV20-1|TRBJ2-7|TRBD2
CSASLGGAYEQYF
TGCAGTGCTAGTCTGGGGGGGGCCTACGAGCAGTACTTC
>-|TRBV6-5|TRBJ2-7|-
CASSPGGHEQYF
TGTGCCAGCAGTCCTGGCGGCCACGAGCAGTACTTC
>many|TRBV7-2|TRBJ2-5|TRBD2
CASSLGLAAGQETQYF
TGTGCCAGCAGCTTAGGACTAGCGGCGGGTCAAGAGACCCAGTACTTC
>many|TRBV3-1|TRBJ2-7|-
CASSQEDRDANEQYF
TGTGCCAGCAGCCAAGAAGACCGGGACGCCAACGAGCAGTACTTC
>many|TRBV28|TRBJ2-3|-
CASGVGGTDTQYF
TGTGCCAGCGGAGTGGGGGGTACAGATACGCAGTATTTT
>many|TRBV27|TRBJ2-7|-
CASSLQGNYEQYF
TGTGCCAGCAGTTTGCAGGGGAACTACGAGCAGTACTTC
>many|TRBV7-6|TRBJ2-5|TRBD2
CASSFGLGETQYF
TGTGCCAGCAGCTTTGGACTAGGAGAGACCCAGTACTTC
>many|TRBV5-1|TRBJ2-5|TRBD2
CASSAAESGRVGETQYF
TGCGCCAGCAGCGCCGCGGAAAGCGGGAGGGTAGGAGAGACCCAGTACTTC
>many|TRBV3-1|TRBJ2-1|-
CASKRDNSYNEQFF
TGTGCCAGCAAGCGGGACAACTCCTACAATGAGCAGTTCTTC
>many|TRBV7-2|TRBJ2-7|TRBD2
CASVAGSGGRPEQYF
TGTGCCAGCGTAGCGGGTTCCGGGGGGAGGCCCGAGCAGTACTTC
>-|TRBV10-3|TRBJ1-2|-
CAISVGTQGNYGYTF
TGTGCCATCAGTGTCGGGACCCAGGGGAACTATGGCTACACCTTC
>many|TRBV29-1|TRBJ2-1|TRBD2
CSVDTAGGLSYNEQFF
TGCAGCGTTGACACAGCGGGAGGGCTGTCCTACAATGAGCAGTTCTTC
>many|TRBV12-3/TRBV12-4|TRBJ2-7|-
CASSLMQGSYEQYF
TGTGCCAGCAGTTTAATGCAGGGATCTTACGAGCAGTACTTC
>many|TRBV9|TRBJ2-1|TRBD2
CASSVDLGAGVRSEQFF
TGTGCCAGCAGCGTAGATCTTGGTGCGGGAGTCAGGAGTGAGCAGTTCTTC
>many|TRBV5-1|TRBJ1-1|-
CASSLNYRSEAFF
TGCGCCAGCAGCTTGAATTACCGCTCTGAAGCTTTCTTT
>many|TRBV12-3/TRBV12-4|TRBJ1-1|-
CASSFHTEAFF
TGTGCCAGCAGTTTTCACACTGAAGCTTTCTTT
>-|TRBV29-1|TRBJ2-5|-
CSVKEVETQYF
TGCAGCGTCAAGGAGGTGGAGACCCAGTACTTC
>many|TRBV28|TRBJ2-3|-
CASSALDTTDTQYF
TGTGCCAGCAGTGCCTTGGACACCACAGATACGCAGTATTTT
>many|TRBV12-3/TRBV12-4|TRBJ1-1|-
CASRVGGPNTEAFF
TGTGCCAGCAGAGTCGGGGGCCCGAACACTGAAGCTTTCTTT
>many|TRBV7-2|TRBJ2-6|-
CASSWKLGANVLTF
TGTGCCAGCAGCTGGAAATTGGGGGCCAACGTCCTGACTTTC
>-|TRBV29-1|TRBJ2-5|-
CSGGQALTQETQYF
TGCAGCGGGGGGCAGGCTTTGACCCAAGAGACCCAGTACTTC
>few|TRBV27|TRBJ2-1|TRBD1
CASSFQSGTGDNEQFF
TGTGCCAGCAGTTTTCAATCCGGGACAGGGGACAATGAGCAGTTCTTC
>-|TRBV2|TRBJ2-2|-
CASRELSGELFF
TGTGCCAGCCGAGAGTTGTCCGGGGAGCTGTTTTTT
>few|TRBV20-1|TRBJ1-6|-
CSVPHGGTNDSPLHF
TGCAGTGTCCCACATGGCGGGACAAATGATTCACCCCTCCACTTT
>many|TRBV5-1|TRBJ2-7|TRBD1
CASSPGQGGYEQYF
TGCGCCAGCAGCCCAGGACAGGGAGGTTACGAGCAGTACTTC
>many|TRBV11-2|TRBJ2-7|-
CASSLNQGHYYEQYF
TGTGCCAGCAGCTTAAACCAGGGGCACTACTACGAGCAGTACTTC
>once|TRBV6-5|TRBJ1-2|-
CASSYELSGYGYTF
TGTGCCAGCAGTTACGAGCTAAGCGGTTATGGCTACACCTTC
>-|TRBV12-3/TRBV12-4|TRBJ2-3|TRBD1
CASTSYGGGDRSTDTQYF
TGTGCCAGCACCTCTTATGGGGGCGGGGACAGGAGCACAGATACGCAGTATTTT
>-|TRBV5-4|TRBJ2-1|TRBD2
CASSLPRLGVLAGDNEQFF
TGTGCCAGCAGCCTCCCTCGTCTGGGGGTACTAGCGGGGGACAATGAGCAGTTCTTC
>many|TRBV30|TRBJ1-1|TRBD1
CAWRPGQLMNTEAFF
TGTGCCTGGAGACCGGGACAGCTCATGAACACTGAAGCTTTCTTT
>few|TRBV6-2/TRBV6-3|TRBJ1-5|TRBD1
CASSAGQGTSQPQHF
TGTGCCAGCAGCGCGGGACAGGGGACGAGTCAGCCCCAGCATTTT
>-|TRBV9|TRBJ2-2|TRBD2
CASSPRSSGRTAGELFF
TGTGCCAGCAGCCCTCGGTCCAGCGGGAGGACGGCCGGGGAGCTGTTTTTT
>many|TRBV18|TRBJ2-5|TRBD1
CASSPWEGGTETQYF
TGTGCCAGCTCACCATGGGAAGGGGGCACGGAGACCCAGTACTTC
>many|TRBV6-2/TRBV6-3|TRBJ2-7|-
CASSTPLTVLLSYEQYF
TGTGCCAGCAGTACTCCCCTGACAGTCCTGTTATCCTACGAGCAGTACTTC
>many|TRBV5-1|TRBJ2-1|-
CASRRGGRDYNEQFF
TGCGCCAGCAGAAGGGGGGGACGCGACTACAATGAGCAGTTCTTC
>many|TRBV10-2|TRBJ2-2|-
CASSERRSTGELFF
TGCGCCAGCAGTGAGCGGCGGAGCACCGGGGAGCTGTTTTTT
>many|TRBV28|TRBJ2-4|-
CARTSWADDIQYF
TGTGCCAGGACCTCCTGGGCAGACGACATTCAGTACTTC
>many|TRBV7-8|TRBJ1-1|-
CASSLAQKAVLNTEAFF
TGTGCCAGCAGCTTAGCGCAGAAGGCAGTTTTGAACACTGAAGCTTTCTTT
>many|TRBV6-1|TRBJ1-1|-
CASSEVGGRTEAFF
TGTGCCAGCAGTGAAGTCGGGGGGCGGACTGAAGCTTTCTTT
>-|TRBV6-1|TRBJ1-5|-
CASSDRRAELQPQHF
TGTGCCAGCAGTGACCGCAGGGCAGAACTTCAGCCCCAGCATTTT
>many|TRBV5-1|TRBJ2-1|-
CASSLDRGLNEQFF
TGCGCCAGCAGCTTGGATCGGGGTCTGAATGAGCAGTTCTTC
>many|TRBV28|TRBJ1-2|-
CASSYLSLGSDYGYTF
TGTGCCAGCAGTTACCTTAGCCTAGGGAGTGACTATGGCTACACCTTC
>once|TRBV3-1|TRBJ2-1|-
CASSQGAGAGVEQFF
TGTGCCAGCAGCCAAGGGGCAGGGGCTGGTGTTGAGCAGTTCTTC
>few|TRBV19|TRBJ2-1|TRBD2
CASSRLAGARDEQFF
TGTGCCAGTAGTAGACTAGCGGGAGCCCGGGATGAGCAGTTCTTC
>many|TRBV7-8|TRBJ1-1|-
CASSFSNTEAFF
TGTGCCAGCAGCTTTTCGAACACTGAAGCTTTCTTT